This TCR beta chain is drawn from a study of blood T cell repertoires in COVID-19. Turning to the study itself: T cells, B-cell-depleted T cells, or PBMCs provided the cDNA or gDNA that served as material.

As handled by the study authors: Amplification of reference gene primers provided the estimated nucleated cell counts. Sequencing used immunoSEQ multiplex PCR; TCRdb keeps in-frame clones, though not all of them. V and J calls and clone size are given by that table; D and trimming were obtained from the DNA. The sample lists 84,000 or so clones; approximately 83% were seen once. This CDR3 has 16 amino acids. Germline assignment: CDR1 MDHEN and CDR2 SYDVKM. V lost 4 bases to trimming and J lost 6 bases; unmatched junction nucleotides: 9. The source material was peripheral blood. The V call is TRBV28, the J call TRBJ2-1, with 10 bases aligning to TRBD1. This clonotype was obtained from a woman older than 75 with acute or convalescent COVID-19. CDR3 loop: CASSSAGGQGINEQFF. The CDR3 DNA reads as TGTGCCAGCAGTTCAGCCGGGGGACAGGGGATCAATGAGCAGTTCTTC. The entire variable domain, with the rest obtained from reference TRBV28 and TRBJ2-1, is as follows: DVKVTQSSRYLVKRTGEKVFLECVQDMDHENMFWYRQDPGLGLRLIYFSYDVKMKEKGDIPEGYSVSREKKERFSLILESASTNQTSMYLCASSSAGGQGINEQFFGPGTRLTVL.